The 18 T cell receptor beta chains reported below all come from one sample, sequenced in a study of blood T cell repertoires in COVID-19. Generated by immunoSEQ multiplex PCR, the TCRdb table keeps only in-frame clones and is missing some. The sample contains about 430,000 clones, about 88% of which appear only once. The sample taken for sequencing was PBMCs or T cells enriched from blood (not recorded which). The receptors derive from a woman younger than 30 who had been exposed to COVID-19.

V is TRBV11-2 and J is TRBJ2-1; TRBD2 matches at 10 bases. V gave up 5 bases and J gave up 3 bases; unmatched junction bases: 4. In germline, CDR1 is SGHAT, CDR2 FQNNGV. The CDR3 consists of 15 residues. The CDR3 coding sequence is TGTGCCAGCAGCAGACGGACTAGCGGCTACAATGAGCAGTTCTTC. Amino acid sequence: CASSRRTSGYNEQFF.

The J gene is TRBJ1-4, the V gene TRBV4-3; tentatively, D is TRBD1 (6 bases). The ends were cut back, 3 bases at V and 8 bases at J, with 10 bases in the middle. Germline values: CDR1 LGHNA, CDR2 YSLEER. The CDR3 spans 13 residues. The CDR3 reads CASSHNREEKLFF. In nucleotides, the CDR3 is TGCGCCAGCAGCCATAACAGGGAAGAAAAACTGTTTTTT.

Notes on this clone: Other DNA sequences in the same sample also yield this CDR3. This sequence joins TRBV28 and TRBJ2-7; 8 bases are shared with TRBD1. The CDR3 extends over 15 amino acids. Germline loops: CDR1 MDHEN, CDR2 SYDVKM. V dropped 2 bases and J dropped 6; count of bases not matched to a gene: 9. CDR3 sequence: CASSLPGTGGSEQYF. The CDR3 DNA follows: TGTGCCAGCAGTTTACCTGGGACAGGAGGGTCCGAGCAGTACTTC.

This sequence joins TRBV4-1 and TRBJ1-6; 9 bases fit TRBD1. This CDR3 region has 15 residues. From germline, CDR1 is MGHRA and CDR2 YSYEKL. V lost 0 bases to trimming and J lost 7 bases; unmatched junction nucleotides: 1. In DNA form, the CDR3 reads TGCGCCAGCAGCCAAGAGGGACAGGGAAATTCACCCCTCCACTTT. Translated, it gives CASSQEGQGNSPLHF.

The rearrangement links TRBV7-9 to TRBJ2-3; D uncertain. Trimming left V 5 bases short and J 3 bases short, with 15 bases between. The CDR3 extends over 15 amino acids. Germline V gene lookup returns CDR1 SEHNR and CDR2 FQNEAQ (reference sequence). This CDR3 is CASSPRLAVTDTQYF. CDR3 in DNA: TGTGCCAGCAGCCCCCGGTTAGCAGTAACAGATACGCAGTATTTT.

J is TRBJ2-1 and V is TRBV5-1; D is possibly TRBD2 (5 bases). The germline V and J ends were trimmed by 2 bases and 3 bases, with 9 bases remaining between them. The length of the CDR3 is 14 residues. From germline, CDR1 is SGHRS and CDR2 YFSETQ. The CDR3 spells CASSLRTDYNEQFF. The CDR3 DNA reads as TGCGCCAGCAGCTTACGGACTGACTACAATGAGCAGTTCTTC.

V gene TRBV6-5 combines with J gene TRBJ1-2, with TRBD1 matching over 8 bases. Trimming took 6 bases from V and 3 from J; bases not matched to a gene: 9. The length of the CDR3 is 15 residues. In germline, CDR1 is MNHEY, CDR2 SVGAGI. DNA for the CDR3: TGTGCCAGCAGGTTGGGGGACAGGTACTACTATGGCTACACCTTC. Its protein product is CASRLGDRYYYGYTF.

The chain employs TRBV5-1 and TRBJ2-7; TRBD1 agrees at 7 bases. This CDR3 spans 15 amino acids. Germline trimming cut 5 bases from V and 2 bases from J; bases unmatched to any gene: 10. Germline CDR1 reads SGHRS; CDR2 reads YFSETQ. The CDR3 nucleotides read TGCGCCAGCAGTCTACTTCCCGGGACAGCCTACGAGCAGTACTTC. Its protein is CASSLLPGTAYEQYF.

The chain couples TRBV9 to TRBJ2-5; tentatively, D is TRBD1 (6 bases). The germline V and J ends were trimmed by 0 bases and 5 bases, with 14 bases remaining between them. Germline V gives CDR1 SGDLS, CDR2 YYNGEE. The CDR3 is made up of 15 amino acids. CDR3 sequence reads: CASSVGLRGGETQYF. The CDR3 DNA sequence: TGTGCCAGCAGCGTAGGTCTCAGGGGCGGGGAGACCCAGTACTTC.

The chain combines TRBV9 with TRBJ2-7; D is possibly TRBD1 (6 bases). CDR3 length: 14 residues. Germline CDR1 reads SGDLS; CDR2 reads YYNGEE. V was trimmed by 1 base and J by 4 bases, leaving 12 bases between them. DNA for the CDR3: TGTGCCAGCAGCGTATCAGGGGATCGTTACGAGCAGTACTTC. The encoded protein is CASSVSGDRYEQYF.

This chain connects TRBV7-9 to TRBJ1-4, with D unclear. The V gene's germline CDR1 is SEHNR and CDR2 FQNEAQ (reference sequence). Trimming pared 1 base from V and 7 bases from J, leaving 7 bases between. This CDR3 is built from 13 residues. CDR3 residues: CASSLGSSEKLFF. The CDR3 DNA is TGTGCCAGCAGCTTAGGTTCCAGTGAAAAACTGTTTTTT. The whole variable domain, filled in from reference TRBV7-9 and TRBJ1-4, reads DTGVSQNPRHKITKRGQNVTFRCDPISEHNRLYWYRQTLGQGPEFLTYFQNEAQLEKSRLLSDRFSAERPKGSFSTLEIQRTEQGDSAMYLCASSLGSSEKLFFGSGTQLSVL.

The rearrangement links TRBV5-5 to TRBJ1-6; D is possibly TRBD1 (5 bases). Per germline, CDR1 SGHKS and CDR2 YYEKEE (reference sequence). This CDR3 spans 14 amino acids. Trimming cost V 7 bases and J 10 bases, with 18 bases left between them. The CDR3 loop reads CASFSPGGNSPLHF. In DNA form, the CDR3 reads TGTGCCAGCTTCTCCCCCGGGGGTAACTCACCCCTCCACTTT. The full variable domain, with the rest looked up from reference TRBV5-5 and TRBJ1-6, is DAGVTQSPTHLIKTRGQQVTLRCSPISGHKSVSWYQQVLGQGPQFIFQYYEKEERGRGNFPDRFSARQFPNYSSELNVNALLLGDSALYLCASFSPGGNSPLHFGNGTRLTVT.

The chain couples TRBV18 to TRBJ1-5; D is unclear. The CDR3 runs to 14 residues. V was shortened by 0 bases and J by 2 bases, with 5 bases between the two germline ends. The V gene's germline CDR1 is KGHSH and CDR2 LQKENI. CDR3 region: CASSPPEGNQPQHF. In DNA, the CDR3 is TGTGCCAGCTCACCACCGGAGGGCAATCAGCCCCAGCATTTT.

The chain links TRBV7-6 to TRBJ2-5, with TRBD2 matching 7 bases. The CDR3 sequence is 15 residues long. Germline CDR1 is SGHVS and CDR2 is FNYEAQ. Trimming removed 2 bases from V and 4 bases from J; junction bases left unmatched: 7. DNA of the CDR3: TGTGCCAGCAGCTTACTAGCGGAACTTTCAGAGACCCAGTACTTC. Encoded protein: CASSLLAELSETQYF.

The sample holds one count of this clone. The chain carries TRBV24-1 and TRBJ2-7; 7 nucleotides align to TRBD1. J lost 6 bases, V lost 4 bases, and 8 bases had no gene match. CDR1 is KGHDR, CDR2 SFDVKD, per germline. This CDR3 comprises 14 residues. The CDR3 loop reads CATSDRDSPTEQYF. In nucleotides, the CDR3 is TGTGCCACCAGTGACAGGGACAGCCCTACCGAGCAGTACTTC.

The chain is built from TRBV10-2 and TRBJ2-1; TRBD1 matches at 7 bases. CDR3 length: 17 residues. Losses at the gene ends were 6 bases for V and 6 bases for J; bases not matched to a gene: 17. The germline V gene encodes CDR1 WSHSY and CDR2 SAAADI. The CDR3 nucleotides are TGCGCCAGCAGCACTCCGACAGGGAGCCCATCGGGCAATGAGCAGTTCTTC. It yields the protein CASSTPTGSPSGNEQFF.

This chain joins TRBV30 and TRBJ1-5; no reliable D call. This CDR3 region has 13 residues. Trimming removed 3 bases from V and 2 bases from J, with 8 bases in between. The germline gives CDR1 GTSNPN, CDR2 SVGIG (reference sequence). In nucleotides, the CDR3 is TGTGCCTGGAGCCCATCGGGCAATCAGCCCCAGCATTTT. The encoded protein is CAWSPSGNQPQHF.

This chain links TRBV7-2 with TRBJ2-4; 9 bases agree with TRBD1. J was trimmed by 7 bases and V by 2 bases; bases with no gene match: 6. The CDR3 contains 15 residues. Germline V gives CDR1 SGHTA, CDR2 FQGNSA. The CDR3 spells CASSLRDRDLNIQYF. The CDR3 DNA reads as TGTGCCAGCAGCTTAAGGGACAGGGATCTTAACATTCAGTACTTC.